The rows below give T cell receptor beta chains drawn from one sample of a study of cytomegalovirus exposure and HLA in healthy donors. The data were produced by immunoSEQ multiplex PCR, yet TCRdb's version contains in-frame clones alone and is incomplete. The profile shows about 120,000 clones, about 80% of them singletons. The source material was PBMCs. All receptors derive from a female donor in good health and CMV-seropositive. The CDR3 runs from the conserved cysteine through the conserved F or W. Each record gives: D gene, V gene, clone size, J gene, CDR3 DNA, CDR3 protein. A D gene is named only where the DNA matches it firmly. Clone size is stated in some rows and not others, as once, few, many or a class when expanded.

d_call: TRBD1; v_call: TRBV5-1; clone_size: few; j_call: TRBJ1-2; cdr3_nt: TGCGCCAGCAGCTCGACAGGGACAATTCGGGCTAACTATGGCTACACCTTC; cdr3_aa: CASSSTGTIRANYGYTF
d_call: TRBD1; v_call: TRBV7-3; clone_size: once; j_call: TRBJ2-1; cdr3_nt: TGTGCCAGCAGCAAACAGGGGGCTCAAGAGCAGTTCTTC; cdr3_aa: CASSKQGAQEQFF
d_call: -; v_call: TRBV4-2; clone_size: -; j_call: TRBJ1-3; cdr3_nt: TGTGCCAGCAGCCAAGATCGGGGGGGTGGAAACACCATATATTTT; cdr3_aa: CASSQDRGGGNTIYF
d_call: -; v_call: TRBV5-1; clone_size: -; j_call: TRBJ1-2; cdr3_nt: TGCGCCAGCAGCCCGAGGGAGGGGATCGGCTACACCTTC; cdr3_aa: CASSPREGIGYTF
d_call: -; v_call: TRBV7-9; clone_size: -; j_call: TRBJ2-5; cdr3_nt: TGTGCCAGCAGCTTTGGTAGCGGTAACCAAGAGACCCAGTACTTC; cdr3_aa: CASSFGSGNQETQYF
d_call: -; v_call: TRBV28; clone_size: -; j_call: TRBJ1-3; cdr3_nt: TGTGCCAGCAGTATTGGGGGCCTCGCTGGAAACACCATATATTTT; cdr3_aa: CASSIGGLAGNTIYF
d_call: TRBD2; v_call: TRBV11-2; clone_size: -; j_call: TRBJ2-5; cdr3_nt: TGTGCCAGCAGCACGATAGCGGGACAAGAGACCCAGTACTTC; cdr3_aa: CASSTIAGQETQYF
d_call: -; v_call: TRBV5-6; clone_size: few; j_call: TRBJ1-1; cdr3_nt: TGTGCCAGCAGCTTAGTCCCACTTGAAGCTTTCTTT; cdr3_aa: CASSLVPLEAFF
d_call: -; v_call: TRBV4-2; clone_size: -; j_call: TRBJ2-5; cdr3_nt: TGTGCCAGCAGCCAAGATGTGCAGGTGTACTTC; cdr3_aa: CASSQDVQVYF
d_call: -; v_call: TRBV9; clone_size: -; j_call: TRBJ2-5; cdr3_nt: TGTGCCAGCAGCGTAGCGGGTTTCCAAGAGACCCAGTACTTC; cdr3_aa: CASSVAGFQETQYF
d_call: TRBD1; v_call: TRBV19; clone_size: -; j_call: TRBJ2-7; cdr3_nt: TGTGCCAGTAGAAAACAAGGCGGGACAGGGGCCTACGAGCAGTACTTC; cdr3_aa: CASRKQGGTGAYEQYF
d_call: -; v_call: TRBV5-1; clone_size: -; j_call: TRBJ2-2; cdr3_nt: TGCGCCAGCAGCTTGTCGTTGAGGCGAGGGACCGGGGAGCTGTTTTTT; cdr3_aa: CASSLSLRRGTGELFF
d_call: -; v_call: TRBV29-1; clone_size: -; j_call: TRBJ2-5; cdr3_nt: TGCACCATTCTCCGGACAGAGGAAGAGACCCAGTACTTC; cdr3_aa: CTILRTEEETQYF
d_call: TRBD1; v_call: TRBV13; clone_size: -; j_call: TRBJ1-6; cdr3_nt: TGTGCCAGCAGCCCAACAGGGGGAGAACCGGGTTCACCCCTCCACTTT; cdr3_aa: CASSPTGGEPGSPLHF
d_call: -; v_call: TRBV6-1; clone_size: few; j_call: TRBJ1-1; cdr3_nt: TGTGCCAGGGCGGGGTGGAACACTGAAGCTTTCTTT; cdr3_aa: CARAGWNTEAFF
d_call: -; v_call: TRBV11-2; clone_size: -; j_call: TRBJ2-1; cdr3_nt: TGTGCCAGCAGCTCACTTTCATTACGGGACATCAGGAATGAGCAGTTCTTC; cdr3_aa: CASSSLSLRDIRNEQFF
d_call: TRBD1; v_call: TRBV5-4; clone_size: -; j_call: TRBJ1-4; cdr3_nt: TGTGCCAGCAGCTCCAGACAGGGTTCCGATGAAAAACTGTTTTTT; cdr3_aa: CASSSRQGSDEKLFF
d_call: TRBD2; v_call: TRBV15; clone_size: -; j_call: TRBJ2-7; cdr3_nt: TGTGCCACCAGCGCTCCTAATAGCGGGGGGACCTACGAGCAGTACTTC; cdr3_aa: CATSAPNSGGTYEQYF
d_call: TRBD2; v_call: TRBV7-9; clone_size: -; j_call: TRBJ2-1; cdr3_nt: TGTGCCAGCAGCCGGGGGGGGAGCTCCTACAATGAGCAGTTCTTC; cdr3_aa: CASSRGGSSYNEQFF
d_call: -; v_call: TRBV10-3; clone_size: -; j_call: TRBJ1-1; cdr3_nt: TGTGCCATCAGTGATCGGCAGGGGAACACTGAAGCTTTCTTT; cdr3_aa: CAISDRQGNTEAFF
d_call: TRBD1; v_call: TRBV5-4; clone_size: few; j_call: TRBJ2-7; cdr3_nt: TGTGCCAGCAGCGACCGGGACAGCACCTACGAGCAGTACTTC; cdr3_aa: CASSDRDSTYEQYF
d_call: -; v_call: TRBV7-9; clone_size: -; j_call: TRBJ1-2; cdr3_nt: TGTGCCAGCAGCTTATATGAGGATGGCTACACCTTC; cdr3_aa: CASSLYEDGYTF
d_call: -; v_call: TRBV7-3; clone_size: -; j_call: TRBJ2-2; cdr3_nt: TGTGCCAGCAGCTTACTCGGGGGGCTCAGCACCGGGGAGCTGTTTTTT; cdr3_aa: CASSLLGGLSTGELFF
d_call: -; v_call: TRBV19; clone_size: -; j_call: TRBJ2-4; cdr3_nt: TGTGCCAGTAGTATAGCCCTGGGGGGGGGACAACAACTAGCCAAAAACATTCAGTACTTC; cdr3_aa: CASSIALGGGQQLAKNIQYF
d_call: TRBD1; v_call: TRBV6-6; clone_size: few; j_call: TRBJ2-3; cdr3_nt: TGTGCCAGCAGTTGGGGACAGACCACAGATACGCAGTATTTT; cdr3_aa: CASSWGQTTDTQYF